A selection of T cell receptor beta chains follows, all from one sample in a study of blood T cell repertoires in COVID-19. Here immunoSEQ multiplex PCR was the method, and the copy in TCRdb shows in-frame clones only, minus some. Found here are 40,000 to 50,000 clones, about 81% of them singletons; the top ten hold approximately 38%. Sequencing was carried out using peripheral blood. Every receptor here comes from a man aged 40-50 years with active or convalescent COVID-19. The CDR3 runs from the conserved cysteine through the conserved F or W. D genes are given only for firm matches. Only part of the rows carry a size: once, few, many, or a class if the clone is expanded.

cdr3_aa	cdr3_nt	v_call	j_call	clone_size	d_call
CAWSARLLYEQYF	TGTGCCTGGAGTGCCCGACTCCTCTACGAGCAGTACTTC	TRBV30	TRBJ2-7	-	-
CATSRGGSVNQPQHF	TGTGCCACCAGCAGGGGCGGGAGCGTCAATCAGCCCCAGCATTTT	TRBV15	TRBJ1-5	-	-
CASAPLFGQEAGGYTF	TGTGCCAGCGCTCCCTTGTTCGGACAGGAGGCCGGTGGCTACACCTTC	TRBV7-9	TRBJ1-2	-	TRBD1
CASSDAARENTEAFF	TGTGCCAGCAGTGATGCTGCCAGGGAGAACACTGAAGCTTTCTTT	TRBV2	TRBJ1-1	-	-
CASSQTLRAYEQYF	TGCGCCAGCAGCCAAACGCTCCGAGCATACGAGCAGTACTTC	TRBV4-3	TRBJ2-7	-	-
CASSEQGPYGYTF	TGTGCCAGCAGTGAACAGGGTCCCTATGGCTACACCTTC	TRBV6-1	TRBJ1-2	-	-
CASSLGQTNSPLHF	TGTGCCAGCAGTTTGGGGCAGACCAATTCACCCCTCCACTTT	TRBV27	TRBJ1-6	-	-
CASSFTGDTQYF	TGTGCCAGCAGCTTTACGGGGGATACGCAGTATTTT	TRBV5-4	TRBJ2-3	-	-
CASSLGRNGYTF	TGTGCCAGCAGCTTAGGCAGGAACGGCTACACCTTC	TRBV11-2	TRBJ1-2	few	-
CASSGSGKSYNEQFF	TGTGCCAGCAGCGGTAGCGGGAAGTCCTACAATGAGCAGTTCTTC	TRBV9	TRBJ2-1	-	TRBD2
CASRRASDDTDTQYF	TGTGCCAGCCGTAGGGCTAGCGACGACACAGATACGCAGTATTTT	TRBV10-3	TRBJ2-3	-	-
CASSLAGDINEKLFF	TGTGCCAGCAGCTTAGCAGGAGATATTAATGAAAAACTGTTTTTT	TRBV7-9	TRBJ1-4	-	-
CASSQEGQDNYGYTF	TGTGCCAGCAGCCAGGAAGGACAGGATAACTATGGCTACACCTTC	TRBV4-2	TRBJ1-2	-	TRBD1
CASSPLAGVYYNEQFF	TGTGCCAGCAGCCCCTTGGCGGGAGTCTACTACAATGAGCAGTTCTTC	TRBV4-2	TRBJ2-1	-	TRBD2
CASSPPLSQPQHF	TGCGCCAGCAGCCCCCCCCTTAGTCAGCCCCAGCATTTT	TRBV4-1	TRBJ1-5	-	-
CAWSSPYGFVDEQYF	TGTGCCTGGAGTTCTCCGTATGGCTTTGTCGACGAGCAGTACTTC	TRBV30	TRBJ2-7	-	-
CASSGSGSVLFF	TGTGCCAGCAGCGGATCAGGGTCGGTTCTGTTTTTT	TRBV7-2	TRBJ1-4	once	-
CASSSPPKASGGLNEQFF	TGTGCCAGCAGCTCCCCCCCCAAAGCTAGCGGGGGACTGAATGAGCAGTTCTTC	TRBV7-2	TRBJ2-1	-	TRBD2
CASSQKAGGRDTQYF	TGCGCCAGCAGCCAAAAAGCGGGGGGGCGGGATACGCAGTATTTT	TRBV4-3	TRBJ2-3	-	TRBD2
CASSQDPAGGPPYEQYF	TGCGCCAGCAGCCAAGATCCAGCGGGAGGGCCACCCTACGAGCAGTACTTC	TRBV4-1	TRBJ2-7	-	TRBD2
CASTPPQGDTYEQYF	TGTGCCAGCACCCCCCCACAGGGAGATACCTACGAGCAGTACTTC	TRBV28	TRBJ2-7	-	-
CASSPNRATNEKLFF	TGCGCCAGCAGCCCAAACCGGGCAACTAATGAAAAACTGTTTTTT	TRBV5-1	TRBJ1-4	-	-
CASSLEGEGSYTF	TGTGCCAGCAGTTTGGAGGGGGAGGGGAGCTACACCTTC	TRBV28	TRBJ1-2	many	-
CASSTFRFNSPLHF	TGTGCCAGTAGTACCTTCAGGTTCAATTCACCCCTCCACTTT	TRBV19	TRBJ1-6	few	-
CASTLGVSGTLAKNIQYF	TGTGCCAGCACCTTAGGAGTTAGCGGGACCCTAGCCAAAAACATTCAGTACTTC	TRBV11-2	TRBJ2-4	-	TRBD2
CASSLAATGEAFF	TGTGCCAGCAGCTTAGCGGCGACAGGGGAAGCTTTCTTT	TRBV7-2	TRBJ1-1	-	TRBD1
CASSMGQGTYNEQFF	TGTGCCAGTAGTATGGGCCAGGGGACCTACAATGAGCAGTTCTTC	TRBV19	TRBJ2-1	-	-
CASSRRSGTASYYEQYF	TGTGCCAGCAGCCGTCGCTCGGGGACTGCCTCTTACTACGAGCAGTACTTC	TRBV3-1/TRBV3-2	TRBJ2-7	-	-
CAISGAGDEQFF	TGTGCCATCAGTGGCGCGGGGGACGAGCAGTTCTTC	TRBV10-3	TRBJ2-1	once	TRBD2
CASSGQGFGYGYTF	TGTGCCAGCAGCGGACAGGGGTTTGGCTATGGCTACACCTTC	TRBV7-2	TRBJ1-2	once	TRBD1
CASSVPGTGLGYTF	TGTGCCAGCAGCGTACCCGGGACAGGGCTTGGCTACACCTTC	TRBV11-3	TRBJ1-2	-	TRBD1
CASSSQGRVNEQFF	TGTGCCAGCAGTTCACAGGGGCGCGTTAATGAGCAGTTCTTC	TRBV27	TRBJ2-1	-	TRBD1
CASSPGQALFF	TGTGCCAGCAGCCCCGGACAGGCCCTGTTTTTT	TRBV7-3	TRBJ2-2	-	TRBD1